The T cell receptor (beta chain) described here comes from a study of PD-1 blockade in classical Hodgkin lymphoma. Generated by immunoSEQ multiplex PCR, the TCRdb table keeps only in-frame clones and is missing some. The table includes some 25,000 clones, approximately 81% detected once. Every patient had relapsed following autologous stem cell transplantation, and cohorts differed in brentuximab vedotin exposure. The study, taken as a whole, reports: By C4D1, CD4+ diversity increased significantly, especially in complete responders. Baseline diversity was lower in partial responders and progressors than complete responders.

Of note for this clone: Its antigen is still unknown.

The source was peripheral blood mononuclear cells (PBMCs), collected before the second cycle of nivolumab. This receptor was obtained from a human donor with classical Hodgkin lymphoma.

As DNA, the CDR3 is TGTGCCAGCAGCTTAGCGCCGGTAGGAAATCAGCCCCAGCATTTT. Translated: CASSLAPVGNQPQHF. The genes are TRBV7-2 and TRBJ1-5; D not certain. CDR3 length: 15 amino acids. The germline CDR1 and CDR2 sequences are SGHTA and FQGNSA. V lost 0 bases and J 4 bases, leaving 10 bases between the germline ends.